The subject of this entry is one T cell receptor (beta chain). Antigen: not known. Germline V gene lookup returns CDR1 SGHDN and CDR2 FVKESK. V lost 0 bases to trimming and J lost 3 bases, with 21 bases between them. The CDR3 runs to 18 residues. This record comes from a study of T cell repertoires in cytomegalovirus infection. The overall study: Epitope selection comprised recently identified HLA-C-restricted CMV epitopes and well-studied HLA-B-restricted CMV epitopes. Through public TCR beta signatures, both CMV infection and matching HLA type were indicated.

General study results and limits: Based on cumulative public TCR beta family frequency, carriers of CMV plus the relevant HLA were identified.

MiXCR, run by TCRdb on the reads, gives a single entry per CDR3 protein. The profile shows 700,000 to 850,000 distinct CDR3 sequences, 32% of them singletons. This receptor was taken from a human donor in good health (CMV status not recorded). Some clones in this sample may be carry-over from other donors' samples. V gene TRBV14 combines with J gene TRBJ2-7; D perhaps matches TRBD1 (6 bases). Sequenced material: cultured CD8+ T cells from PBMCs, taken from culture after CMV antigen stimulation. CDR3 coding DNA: TGTGCCAGCAGCCAAGACCCCCCAAGGGGGAGTCAGGGCTACGAGCAGTACTTC. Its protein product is CASSQDPPRGSQGYEQYF.